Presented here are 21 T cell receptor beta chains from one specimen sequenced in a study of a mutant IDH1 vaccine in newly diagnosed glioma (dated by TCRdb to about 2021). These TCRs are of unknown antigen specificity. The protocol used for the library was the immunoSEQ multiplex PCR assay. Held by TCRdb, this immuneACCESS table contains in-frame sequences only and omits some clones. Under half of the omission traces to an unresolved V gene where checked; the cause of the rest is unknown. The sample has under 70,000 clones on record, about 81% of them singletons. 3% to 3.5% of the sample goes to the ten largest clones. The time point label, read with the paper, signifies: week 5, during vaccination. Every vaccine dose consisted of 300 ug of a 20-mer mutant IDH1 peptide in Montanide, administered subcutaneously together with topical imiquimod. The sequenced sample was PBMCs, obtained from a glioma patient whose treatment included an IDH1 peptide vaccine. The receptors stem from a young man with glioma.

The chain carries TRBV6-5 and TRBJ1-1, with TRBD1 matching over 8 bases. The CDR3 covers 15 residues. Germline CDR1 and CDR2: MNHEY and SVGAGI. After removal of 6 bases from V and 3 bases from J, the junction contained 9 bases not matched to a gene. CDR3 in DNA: TGTGCCAGCAGGGGTCAGGGGGCCGGGGACACTGAAGCTTTCTTT. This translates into CASRGQGAGDTEAFF.

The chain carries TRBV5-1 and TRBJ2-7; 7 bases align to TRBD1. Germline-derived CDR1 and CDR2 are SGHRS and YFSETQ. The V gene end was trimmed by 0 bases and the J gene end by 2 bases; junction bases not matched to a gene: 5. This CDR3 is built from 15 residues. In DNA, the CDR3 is TGCGCCAGCAGCTTGGAAGGGGGCCCTACCTACGAGCAGTACTTC. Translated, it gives CASSLEGGPTYEQYF.

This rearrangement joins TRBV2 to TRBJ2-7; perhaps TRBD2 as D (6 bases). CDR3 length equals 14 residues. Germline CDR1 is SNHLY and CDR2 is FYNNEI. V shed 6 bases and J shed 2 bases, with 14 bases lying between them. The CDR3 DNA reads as TGTGCCAGCAGAAGGGGCGGGGCGACCTACGAGCAGTACTTC. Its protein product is CASRRGGATYEQYF.

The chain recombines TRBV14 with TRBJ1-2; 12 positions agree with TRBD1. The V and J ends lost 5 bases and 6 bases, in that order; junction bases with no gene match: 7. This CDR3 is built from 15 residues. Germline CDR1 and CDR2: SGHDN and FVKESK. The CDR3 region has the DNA TGTGCCAGCAGCGCCCTGCGGGACAGGGGGCATGGCTACACCTTC. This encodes CASSALRDRGHGYTF.

CDR3 in amino acids: CATGDSAFF. Here the CDR3 DNA reads TGTGCCACCGGGGATTCGGCTTTCTTT. This chain connects TRBV28 to TRBJ1-1; D uncertain. CDR1 MDHEN and CDR2 SYDVKM come from the germline V gene. Trimming pared 10 bases from V and 11 bases from J, leaving 11 bases between. The CDR3 has 9 amino acids.

The CDR3 protein is CASSESTGQETQYF. CDR3 DNA: TGCGCCAGCAGTGAGTCGACAGGGCAAGAGACCCAGTACTTC. The rearrangement links TRBV10-1 to TRBJ2-5, with 7 bases lining up with TRBD1. There are 14 residues in the CDR3. J was trimmed by 2 bases and V by 0 bases; bases with no gene match: 0. Germline values: CDR1 WNHNN, CDR2 SYGVQD (reference sequence).

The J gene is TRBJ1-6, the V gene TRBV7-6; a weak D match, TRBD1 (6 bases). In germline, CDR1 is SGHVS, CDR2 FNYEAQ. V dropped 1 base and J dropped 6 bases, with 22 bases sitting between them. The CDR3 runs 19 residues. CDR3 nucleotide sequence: TGTGCCAGCAGCTTAGAGGCAGGGGAAACACACCGGGGTAATTCACCCCTCCACTTT. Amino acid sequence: CASSLEAGETHRGNSPLHF.

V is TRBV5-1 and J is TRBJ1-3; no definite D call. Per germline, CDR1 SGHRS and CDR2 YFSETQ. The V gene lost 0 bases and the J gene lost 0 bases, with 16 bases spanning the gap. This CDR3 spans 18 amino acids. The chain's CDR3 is CASSLGHGGRSSGNTIYF. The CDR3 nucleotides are TGCGCCAGCAGCTTGGGGCACGGTGGTAGGAGCTCTGGAAACACCATATATTTT.

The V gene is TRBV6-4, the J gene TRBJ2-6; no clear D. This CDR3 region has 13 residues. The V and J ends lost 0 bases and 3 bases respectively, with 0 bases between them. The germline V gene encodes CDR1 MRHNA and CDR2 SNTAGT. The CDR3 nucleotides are TGTGCCAGCAGTGACTCTGGGGCCAACGTCCTGACTTTC. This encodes CASSDSGANVLTF.

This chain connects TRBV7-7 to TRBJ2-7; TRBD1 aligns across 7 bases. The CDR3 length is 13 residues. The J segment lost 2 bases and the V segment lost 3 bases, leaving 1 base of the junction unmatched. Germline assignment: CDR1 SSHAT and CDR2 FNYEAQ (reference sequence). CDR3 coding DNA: TGTGCCAGCAGCTTGGGGACAGCCTACGAGCAGTACTTC. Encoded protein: CASSLGTAYEQYF.

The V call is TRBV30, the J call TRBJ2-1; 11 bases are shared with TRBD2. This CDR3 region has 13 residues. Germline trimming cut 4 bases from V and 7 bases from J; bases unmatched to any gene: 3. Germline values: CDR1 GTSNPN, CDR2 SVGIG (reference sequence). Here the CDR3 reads CAWTSGGTNEQFF. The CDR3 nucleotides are TGTGCCTGGACTAGCGGGGGGACTAATGAGCAGTTCTTC. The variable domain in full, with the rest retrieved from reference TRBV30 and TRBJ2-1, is SQTIHQWPATLVQPVGSPLSLECTVEGTSNPNLYWYRQAAGRGLQLLFYSVGIGQISSEVPQNLSASRPQDRQFILSSKKLLLSDSGFYLCAWTSGGTNEQFFGPGTRLTVL.

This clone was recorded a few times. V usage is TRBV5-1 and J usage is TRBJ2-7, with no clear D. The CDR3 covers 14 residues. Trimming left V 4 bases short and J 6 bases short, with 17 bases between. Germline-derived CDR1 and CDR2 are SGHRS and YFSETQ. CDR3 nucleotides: TGCGCCAGCAGCGTTCAGGCGACCTCGGCCGAGCAGTACTTC. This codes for CASSVQATSAEQYF. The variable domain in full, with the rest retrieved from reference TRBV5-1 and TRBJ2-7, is KAGVTQTPRYLIKTRGQQVTLSCSPISGHRSVSWYQQTPGQGLQFLFEYFSETQRNKGNFPGRFSGRQFSNSRSEMNVSTLELGDSALYLCASSVQATSAEQYFGPGTRLTVT.

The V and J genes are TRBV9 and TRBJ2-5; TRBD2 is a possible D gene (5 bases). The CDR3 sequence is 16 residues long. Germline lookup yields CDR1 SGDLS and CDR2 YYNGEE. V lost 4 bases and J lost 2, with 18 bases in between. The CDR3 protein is CASSTSRDALQETQYF. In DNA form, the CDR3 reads TGTGCCAGCAGCACCTCCCGGGATGCCCTACAAGAGACCCAGTACTTC.

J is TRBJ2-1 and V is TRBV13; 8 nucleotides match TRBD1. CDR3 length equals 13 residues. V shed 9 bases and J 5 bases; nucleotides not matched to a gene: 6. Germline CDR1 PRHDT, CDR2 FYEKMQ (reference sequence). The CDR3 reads CASDRGGDNEQFF. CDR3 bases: TGTGCCAGTGACAGGGGAGGAGACAATGAGCAGTTCTTC.

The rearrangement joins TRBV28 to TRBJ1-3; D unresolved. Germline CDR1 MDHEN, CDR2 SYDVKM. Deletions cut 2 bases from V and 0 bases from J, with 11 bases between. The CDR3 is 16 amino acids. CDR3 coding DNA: TGTGCCAGCAGTTTAGACCCACCTTACTCTGGAAACACCATATATTTT. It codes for CASSLDPPYSGNTIYF. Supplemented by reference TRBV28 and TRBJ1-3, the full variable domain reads DVKVTQSSRYLVKRTGEKVFLECVQDMDHENMFWYRQDPGLGLRLIYFSYDVKMKEKGDIPEGYSVSREKKERFSLILESASTNQTSMYLCASSLDPPYSGNTIYFGEGSWLTVV.

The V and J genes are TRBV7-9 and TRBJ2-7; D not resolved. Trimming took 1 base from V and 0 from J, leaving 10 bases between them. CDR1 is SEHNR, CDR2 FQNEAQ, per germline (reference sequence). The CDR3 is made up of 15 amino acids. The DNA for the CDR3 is TGTGCCAGCAGCTTAGACCAACACTTCTCCTACGAGCAGTACTTC. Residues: CASSLDQHFSYEQYF. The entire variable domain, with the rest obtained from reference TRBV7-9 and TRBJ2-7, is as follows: DTGVSQNPRHKITKRGQNVTFRCDPISEHNRLYWYRQTLGQGPEFLTYFQNEAQLEKSRLLSDRFSAERPKGSFSTLEIQRTEQGDSAMYLCASSLDQHFSYEQYFGPGTRLTVT.

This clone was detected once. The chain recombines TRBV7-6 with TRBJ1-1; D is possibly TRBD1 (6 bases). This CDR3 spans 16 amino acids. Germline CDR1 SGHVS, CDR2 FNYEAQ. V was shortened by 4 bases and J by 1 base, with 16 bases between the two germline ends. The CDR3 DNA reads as TGTGCCAGCAGCTCCACCCTAGGGGGGTCGAACACTGAAGCTTTCTTT. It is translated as CASSSTLGGSNTEAFF.

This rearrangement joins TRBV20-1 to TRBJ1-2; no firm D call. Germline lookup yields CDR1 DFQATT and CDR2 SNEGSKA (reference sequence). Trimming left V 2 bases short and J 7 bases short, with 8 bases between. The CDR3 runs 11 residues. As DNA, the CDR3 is TGCAGTGCTAGAAATAGGGTTGGCTACACCTTC. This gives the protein CSARNRVGYTF.

CDR3 coding DNA: TGTGCCAGCAGCTTGGGGCAGAACCAAGAGACCCAGTACTTC. It specifies CASSLGQNQETQYF. J is TRBJ2-5 and V is TRBV5-5; D is unresolved. This CDR3 region has 14 residues. V was trimmed by 0 bases and J by 0 bases, leaving 6 bases between them. Per germline, CDR1 SGHKS and CDR2 YYEKEE (reference sequence).

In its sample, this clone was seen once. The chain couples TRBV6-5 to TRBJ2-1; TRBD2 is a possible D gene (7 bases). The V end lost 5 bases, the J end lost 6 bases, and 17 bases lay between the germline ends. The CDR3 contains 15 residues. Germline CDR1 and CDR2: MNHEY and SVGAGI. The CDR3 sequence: CASSTLGGPVNEQFF. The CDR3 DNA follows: TGTGCCAGCAGTACTTTGGGGGGGCCCGTCAATGAGCAGTTCTTC.

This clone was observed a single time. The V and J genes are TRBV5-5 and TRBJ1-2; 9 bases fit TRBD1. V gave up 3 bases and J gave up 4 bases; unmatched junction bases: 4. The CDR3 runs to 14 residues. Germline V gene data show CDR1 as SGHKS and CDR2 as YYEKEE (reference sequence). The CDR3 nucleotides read TGTGCCAGCAGCTCAAAACAGGGGGCCTATGGCTACACCTTC. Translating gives CASSSKQGAYGYTF.